A single sample gave rise to the 5 T cell receptor beta chains below, sequenced in a study of CXCR3-negative and CXCR3-positive naive CD8 T cells. The libraries of TRB cDNA were prepared using 5' RACE with UMI labels. TCRdb reprocessed the 5' RACE reads and reports one entry per CDR3 protein, with no DNA. This listing includes 45,000 to 55,000 distinct CDR3 sequences. Sample: memory CD8+ T cells from blood. These TCRs come from a human donor in good health. Some clones in this sample may be carry-over from other donors' samples.

This chain connects TRBV21-1 to TRBJ1-4; no DNA is available, so the TRBD1 call from TCRdb remains unchecked. TRBV21-1 is labeled a pseudogene. The CDR3 loop spans 14 amino acids. The CDR3 protein is CAGIPGGRDEKLFF.

CDR3 loop: CASSLAPGLHAYNSPLHF. This chain connects TRBV7-9 to TRBJ1-6. The CDR3 extends over 18 amino acids. Germline V gene data show CDR1 as SEHNR and CDR2 as FQNEAQ (reference sequence).

The rearrangement links TRBV28 to TRBJ2-7; the TRBD2 assignment by TCRdb is unverifiable without DNA. The CDR3 covers 16 residues. Per germline, CDR1 MDHEN and CDR2 SYDVKM. CDR3 residues: CASSLFGGPSSYEQYF.

The CDR3 spells CASSYFLGATDTQYF. The genes are TRBV6-5 and TRBJ2-3; the TRBD1 assignment by TCRdb is unverifiable without DNA. There are 15 residues in the CDR3. Germline-derived CDR1 and CDR2 are MNHEY and SVGAGI.

This chain joins TRBV12-3 or TRBV12-4 and TRBJ1-5; TCRdb lists TRBD1, though no DNA is available to test this call. The CDR3 is 14 amino acids. The CDR3 protein is CASSLDTQYQPQHF.